This T cell receptor beta chain appears in the sequencing data of a study of blood T cell repertoires in COVID-19 (dated by TCRdb to the early 2020s). Describing the broader study: Samples covering the acute and convalescent phases of COVID-19 were provided by collaborators in the United States, Italy and Spain. The prospective study material was composed of cDNA or gDNA derived from T cells, B-cell-depleted T cells, or PBMCs. A freely available public database, intended as a resource for researchers studying the immune response to SARS-CoV-2, is where the repertoires were released. The dataset comprised deeply sampled blood TCRbeta repertoires from subjects exposed to, actively infected with, or recovered from COVID-19. Sample metadata almost always included a de-identified subject ID, COVID-19 status, age in years and sex. Where available, HLA class I and class II types were obtained from metadata supplied by the sample provider rather than from assay-based typing. The samples were drawn from the first 160 participants of the ongoing ImmuneRACE study and from under 1,500 subjects provided by 6 global collaborators.

Overall study outcomes, separate from this receptor: The quantity of clinical and demographic metadata differed by source and by participant and was supplied without curation.

In Seattle, one collaborating source enrolled patients while the infection was active and tracked those patients longitudinally over the course of disease. Whole blood was collected in K2EDTA tubes by collaborating institutions according to the institutions' own protocols. For TCRbeta analysis, collaborator samples were shipped as frozen whole blood, as isolated PBMCs, or as DNA extracted from either sample type. TCRbeta CDR3 regions were amplified from genomic DNA by means of the immunoSEQ Assay, a bias-controlled multiplex PCR. Turning to the authors' computational methods: The number of nucleated cells in each sample was estimated from the amplification of reference gene primers within the assay. To quantify the absolute abundance of each unique TCRbeta CDR3 rearrangement, sequence reads were collapsed and filtered. Productive Simpson clonality was computed per sample as the square root of Simpson's diversity index over productive rearrangements. TCRdb limited this immuneACCESS table to in-frame rearrangements with V and J called. A share of clones is missing; checked studies link under half to unresolved V genes, and the rest is unexplained. D and trimming were read from the DNA, whereas the V and J calls and clone size are those reported in that table. The sample includes 300,000 to 400,000 clones, with around 90% observed a single time. The top ten clones comprise roughly 2.8% of the sample.

Comments on this clone: The clone's antigen remains unknown. The sample holds no much larger clone one base away, and base qualities are not on file.

The CDR3 holds 14 amino acids from the cysteine to the phenylalanine. Left in the record is the CDR3 DNA by itself, 42 bases read in frame from the first base. As encoded in the germline V gene (reference sequence), CDR1 is LNHDA while CDR2 is SQIVND. The trim is 8 bases for V and 0 bases for J, with a gap of 14 bases between the germline ends. Sequencing was performed on peripheral blood. Recombination joined TRBV19 with TRBJ2-7; TRBD1 is a possible D gene, resting on 5 matching bases. This TCR was sampled from a woman aged 30 to 39 with COVID-19, enrolled during active disease. CDR3 protein: CASALGASSYEQYF. The DNA sequence follows: TGTGCCAGTGCCCTTGGGGCGAGCTCCTACGAGCAGTACTTC.